Listed below are T cell receptor beta chains from one sample, sequenced in a study of blood T cell repertoires in COVID-19. TCRdb's table, derived via immunoSEQ multiplex PCR, lists solely in-frame clones and lacks some. The table records around 28,000 clones, about 91% of them present only once. The sequenced sample consisted of peripheral blood. These receptors all come from a man aged 80 or over with acute or convalescent COVID-19. Each CDR3 is given with its conserved first and last residue.

cdr3_aa,j_call,v_call
CASSHRAGNTIYF,TRBJ1-3,TRBV5-6
CATIRSYNSPLHF,TRBJ1-6,TRBV28
CASSSPRVAGGHYEQYF,TRBJ2-7,TRBV28
CSAGQATYGYTF,TRBJ1-2,TRBV29-1
CAISDRQETQYF,TRBJ2-5,TRBV10-3
CSAGSQETQYF,TRBJ2-5,TRBV20-1
CASRGLAGVTGELFF,TRBJ2-2,TRBV2
CASSLDQGWDEQYF,TRBJ2-7,TRBV5-1
CAWSSRRSYNEQFF,TRBJ2-1,TRBV30
CASSATGRSTEAFF,TRBJ1-1,TRBV4-1
CASSPTLAGSYNEQFF,TRBJ2-1,TRBV7-7
CASSLTSPYNEQFF,TRBJ2-1,TRBV27
CASSLASSGTNTGELFF,TRBJ2-2,TRBV7-9
CASSSGLAGATHNEQFF,TRBJ2-1,TRBV5-4
CASSVQGETQYF,TRBJ2-5,TRBV11-3
CASSVVGGETQYF,TRBJ2-5,TRBV25-1
CASSLLQHGSKNIQYF,TRBJ2-4,TRBV7-9
CASSIVMWDTARAQHF,TRBJ1-5,TRBV19
CASTLDPGNYEQYF,TRBJ2-7,TRBV5-1
CSVLGADTEAFF,TRBJ1-1,TRBV29-1